The clone carrying this T cell receptor beta chain was observed a handful of times. Its matching antigen is unknown. These data are taken from a study of a mutant IDH1 vaccine in newly diagnosed glioma. Study summary: Among treated patients, around 60% were male and 37.5% female, and mean age was around 40 years. Patients got radiotherapy, temozolomide, or both beforehand, and most got both. It was at week 35 that visit V12 occurred, and at week 47 that visit V13 did.

The method was immunoSEQ multiplex PCR; TCRdb's version includes in-frame clones alone and lacks a portion of them. Counted here are approximately 100,000 clones, roughly 90% occurring once; the ten biggest clones make up roughly 0.81%. Per germline, CDR1 SQVTM and CDR2 ANQGSEA. The junction had 13 bases not matched to a gene; V was cut back by 6 bases and J by 6 bases. The CDR3 contains 15 residues. Time point specified: week 47, end of study. Each dose delivered 300 ug of mutant IDH1 20-mer peptide subcutaneously with imiquimod. The vaccination schedule gave patients eight doses in weeks 1, 3, 5, 7, 11, 15, 19 and 23.

The material was PBMCs, obtained from a glioma patient whose treatment included an IDH1 peptide vaccine. The chain is built from TRBV29-1 and TRBJ1-1; 10 nucleotides align to TRBD1. This TCR was sampled from a woman between 45 and 60 years old with glioma. CDR3 in DNA: TGCAGCGTGGGGGACAGGGGTCTGTATGGTCCTGAAGCTTTCTTT. This sequence encodes CSVGDRGLYGPEAFF.